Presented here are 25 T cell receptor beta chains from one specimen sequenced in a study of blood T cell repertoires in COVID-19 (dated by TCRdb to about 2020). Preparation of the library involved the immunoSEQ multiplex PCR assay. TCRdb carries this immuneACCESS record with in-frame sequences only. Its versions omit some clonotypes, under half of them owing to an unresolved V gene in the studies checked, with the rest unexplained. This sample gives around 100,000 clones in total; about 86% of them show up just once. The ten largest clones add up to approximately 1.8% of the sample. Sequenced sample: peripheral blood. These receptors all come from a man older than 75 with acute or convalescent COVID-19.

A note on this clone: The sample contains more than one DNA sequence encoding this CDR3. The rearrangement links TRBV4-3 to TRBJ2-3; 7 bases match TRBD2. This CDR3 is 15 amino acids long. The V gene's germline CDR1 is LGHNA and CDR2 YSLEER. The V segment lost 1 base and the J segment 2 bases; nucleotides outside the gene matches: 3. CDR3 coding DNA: TGCGCCAGCAGCCAAGCGCTAGCGGACACAGATACGCAGTATTTT. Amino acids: CASSQALADTDTQYF.

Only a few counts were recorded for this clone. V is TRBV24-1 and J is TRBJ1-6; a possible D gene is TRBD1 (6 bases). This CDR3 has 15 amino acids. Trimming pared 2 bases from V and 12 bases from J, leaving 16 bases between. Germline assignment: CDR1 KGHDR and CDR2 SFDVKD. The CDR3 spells CATSDSDGQMKPLHF. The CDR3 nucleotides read TGTGCCACCAGTGATTCCGACGGACAGATGAAACCCCTCCACTTT.

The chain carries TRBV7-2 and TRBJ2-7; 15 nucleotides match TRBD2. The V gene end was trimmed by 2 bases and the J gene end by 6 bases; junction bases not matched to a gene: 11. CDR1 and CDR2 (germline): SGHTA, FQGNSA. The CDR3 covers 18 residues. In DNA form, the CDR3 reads TGTGCCAGCAGCTTAACGGGACTAGCGGGAGGAGGGAGTGGCGAGCAGTACTTC. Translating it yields CASSLTGLAGGGSGEQYF.

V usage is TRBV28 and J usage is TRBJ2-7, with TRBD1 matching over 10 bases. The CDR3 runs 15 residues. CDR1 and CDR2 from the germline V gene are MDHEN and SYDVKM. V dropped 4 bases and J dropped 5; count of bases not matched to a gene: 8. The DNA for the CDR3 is TGTGCCAGCAGTTCATGGACAGGGGGTAGGGACGAGCAGTACTTC. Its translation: CASSSWTGGRDEQYF.

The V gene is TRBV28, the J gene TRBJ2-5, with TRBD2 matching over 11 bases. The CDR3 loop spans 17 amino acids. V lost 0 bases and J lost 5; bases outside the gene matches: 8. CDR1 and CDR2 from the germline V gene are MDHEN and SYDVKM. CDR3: CASSLWSSGRAGETQYF. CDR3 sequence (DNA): TGTGCCAGCAGTTTATGGAGTAGCGGGAGGGCGGGGGAGACCCAGTACTTC.

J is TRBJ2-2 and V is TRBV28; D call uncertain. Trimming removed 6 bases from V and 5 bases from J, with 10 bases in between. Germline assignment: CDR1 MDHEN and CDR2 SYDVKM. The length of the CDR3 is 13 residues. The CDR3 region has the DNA TGTGCCAGCAGCTCGCCGCGAACCGGGGAGCTGTTTTTT. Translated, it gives CASSSPRTGELFF.

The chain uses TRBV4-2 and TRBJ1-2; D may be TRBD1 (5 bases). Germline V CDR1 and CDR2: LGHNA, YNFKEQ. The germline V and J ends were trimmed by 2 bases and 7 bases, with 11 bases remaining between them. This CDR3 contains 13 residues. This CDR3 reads CASSQPGQAGYTF. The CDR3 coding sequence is TGTGCCAGCAGCCAACCCGGACAAGCTGGCTACACCTTC.

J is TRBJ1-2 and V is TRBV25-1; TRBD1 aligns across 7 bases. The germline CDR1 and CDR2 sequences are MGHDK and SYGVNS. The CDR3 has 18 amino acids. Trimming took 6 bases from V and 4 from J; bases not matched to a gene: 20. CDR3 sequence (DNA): TGTGCCAGCAGCCCTAACTCCTTGACAGGGAGGTACGGCTATGGCTACACCTTC. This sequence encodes CASSPNSLTGRYGYGYTF.

CDR3: CASSRRLAGDEQFF. The CDR3 DNA reads as TGTGCCAGCAGCCGTCGACTAGCGGGAGACGAGCAGTTCTTC. J is TRBJ2-1 and V is TRBV7-2; 12 nucleotides match TRBD2. Germline V lookup: CDR1 SGHTA, CDR2 FQGNSA. The CDR3 extends over 14 amino acids. Unmatched junction bases numbered 6, after V lost 5 bases and J lost 10 bases. The variable domain in full, completed from reference TRBV7-2 and TRBJ2-1, reads GAGVSQSPSNKVTEKGKDVELRCDPISGHTALYWYRQSLGQGLEFLIYFQGNSAPDKSGLPSDRFSAERTGGSVSTLTIQRTQQEDSAVYLCASSRRLAGDEQFFGPGTRLTVL.

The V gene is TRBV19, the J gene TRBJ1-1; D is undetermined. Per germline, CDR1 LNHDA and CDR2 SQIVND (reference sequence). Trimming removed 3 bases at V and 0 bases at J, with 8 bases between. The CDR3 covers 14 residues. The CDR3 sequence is CASSIEGMNTEAFF. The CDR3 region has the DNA TGTGCCAGTAGTATTGAGGGAATGAACACTGAAGCTTTCTTT.

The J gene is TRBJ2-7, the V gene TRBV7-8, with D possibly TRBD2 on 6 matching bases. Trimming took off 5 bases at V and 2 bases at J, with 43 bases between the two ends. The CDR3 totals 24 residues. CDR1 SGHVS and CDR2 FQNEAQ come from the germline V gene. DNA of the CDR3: TGTGCCAGCAGCCCAATAACCACCCGAGCTACGCTCACTTATTCGCCGGCTAGCGCCTACGAGCAGTACTTC. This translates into CASSPITTRATLTYSPASAYEQYF.

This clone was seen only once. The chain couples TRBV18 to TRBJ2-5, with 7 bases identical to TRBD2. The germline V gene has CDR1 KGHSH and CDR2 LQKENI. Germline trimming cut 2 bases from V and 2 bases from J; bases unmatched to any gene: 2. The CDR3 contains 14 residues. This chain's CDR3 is CASSPGLVQETQYF. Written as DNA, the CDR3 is TGTGCCAGCTCACCAGGACTAGTACAAGAGACCCAGTACTTC.

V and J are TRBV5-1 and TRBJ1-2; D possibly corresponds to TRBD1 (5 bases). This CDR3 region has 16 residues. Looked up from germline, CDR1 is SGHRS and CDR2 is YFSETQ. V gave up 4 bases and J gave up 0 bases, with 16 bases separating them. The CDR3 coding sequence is TGCGCCAGCAGCCCTCTCGCCCCAGGGCCTAACTATGGCTACACCTTC. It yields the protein CASSPLAPGPNYGYTF.

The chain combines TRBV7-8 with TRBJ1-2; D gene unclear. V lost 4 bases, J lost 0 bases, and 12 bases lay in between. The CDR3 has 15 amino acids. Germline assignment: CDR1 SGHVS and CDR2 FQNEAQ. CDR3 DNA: TGTGCCAGCAGCTATAGCGGGGTTTCTAACTATGGCTACACCTTC. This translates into CASSYSGVSNYGYTF. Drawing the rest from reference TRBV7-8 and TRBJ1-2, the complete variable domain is GAGVSQSPRYKVAKRGQDVALRCDPISGHVSLFWYQQALGQGPEFLTYFQNEAQLDKSGLPSDRFFAERPEGSVSTLKIQRTQQEDSAVYLCASSYSGVSNYGYTFGSGTRLTVV.

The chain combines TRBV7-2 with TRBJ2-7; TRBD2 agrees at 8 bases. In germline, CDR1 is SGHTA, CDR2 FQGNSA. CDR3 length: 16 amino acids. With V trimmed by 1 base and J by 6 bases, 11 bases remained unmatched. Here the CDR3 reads CASSLGSPGGWSEQYF. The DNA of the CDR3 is TGTGCCAGCAGCTTAGGAAGTCCGGGAGGGTGGTCCGAGCAGTACTTC.

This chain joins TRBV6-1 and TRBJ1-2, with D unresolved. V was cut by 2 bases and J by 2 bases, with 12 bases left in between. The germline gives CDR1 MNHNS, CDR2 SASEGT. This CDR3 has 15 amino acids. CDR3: CASSELGRTNYGYTF. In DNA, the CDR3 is TGTGCCAGCAGTGAACTAGGTCGAACCAACTATGGCTACACCTTC.

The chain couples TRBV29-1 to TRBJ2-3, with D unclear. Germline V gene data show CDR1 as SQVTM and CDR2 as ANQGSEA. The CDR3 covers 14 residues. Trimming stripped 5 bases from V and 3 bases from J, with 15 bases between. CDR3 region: CSVYRARPTDTQYF. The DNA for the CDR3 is TGCAGCGTTTATCGAGCGAGACCTACAGATACGCAGTATTTT.

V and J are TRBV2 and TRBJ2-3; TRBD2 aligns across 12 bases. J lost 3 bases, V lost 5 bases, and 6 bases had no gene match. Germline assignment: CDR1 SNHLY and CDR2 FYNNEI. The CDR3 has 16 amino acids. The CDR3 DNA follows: TGTGCCAGCAGTATCGGACTAGCGGGGACGACAGATACGCAGTATTTT. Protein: CASSIGLAGTTDTQYF.

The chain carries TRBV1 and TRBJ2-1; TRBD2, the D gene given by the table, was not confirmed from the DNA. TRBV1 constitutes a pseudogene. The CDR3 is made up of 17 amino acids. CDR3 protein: CTSSQGSGSNYYNEQFF. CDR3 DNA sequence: TGCACCAGCAGCCAGGGTAGCGGGAGCAACTACTACAATGAGCAGTTCTTC.

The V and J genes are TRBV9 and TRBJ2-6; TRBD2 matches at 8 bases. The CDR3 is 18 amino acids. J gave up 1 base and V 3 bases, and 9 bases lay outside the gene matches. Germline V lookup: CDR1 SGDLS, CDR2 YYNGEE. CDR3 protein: CASSDPPGGGSGANVLTF. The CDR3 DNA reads TGTGCCAGCAGCGACCCCCCGGGGGGGGGTTCTGGGGCCAACGTCCTGACTTTC.

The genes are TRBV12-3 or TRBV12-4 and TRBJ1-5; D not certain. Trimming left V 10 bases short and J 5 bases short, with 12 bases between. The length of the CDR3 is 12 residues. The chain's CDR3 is CATGKGYQPQHF. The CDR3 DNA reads TGTGCCACCGGGAAGGGATATCAGCCCCAGCATTTT.

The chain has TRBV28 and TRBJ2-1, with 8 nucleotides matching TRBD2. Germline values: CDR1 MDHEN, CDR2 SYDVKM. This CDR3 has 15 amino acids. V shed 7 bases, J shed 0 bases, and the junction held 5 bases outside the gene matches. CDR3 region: CASKTGGSSYNEQFF. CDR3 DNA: TGTGCCAGCAAGACGGGAGGGAGCTCCTACAATGAGCAGTTCTTC. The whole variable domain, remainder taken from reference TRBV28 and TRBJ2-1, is DVKVTQSSRYLVKRTGEKVFLECVQDMDHENMFWYRQDPGLGLRLIYFSYDVKMKEKGDIPEGYSVSREKKERFSLILESASTNQTSMYLCASKTGGSSYNEQFFGPGTRLTVL.

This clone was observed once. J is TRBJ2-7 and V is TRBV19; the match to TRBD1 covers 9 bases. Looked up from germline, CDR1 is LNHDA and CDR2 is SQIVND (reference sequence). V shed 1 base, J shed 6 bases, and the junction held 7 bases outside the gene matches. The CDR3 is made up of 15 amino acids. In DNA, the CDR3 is TGTGCCAGTAGTATAGGGGGACAGGGTCCCCGCGAGCAGTACTTC. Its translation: CASSIGGQGPREQYF.

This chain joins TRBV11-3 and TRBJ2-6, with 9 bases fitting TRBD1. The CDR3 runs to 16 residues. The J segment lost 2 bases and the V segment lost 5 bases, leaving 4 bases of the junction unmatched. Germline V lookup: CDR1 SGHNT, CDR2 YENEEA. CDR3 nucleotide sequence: TGTGCCAGCAGCCCGGGACAGGGAACTGGGGCCAACGTCCTGACTTTC. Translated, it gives CASSPGQGTGANVLTF.

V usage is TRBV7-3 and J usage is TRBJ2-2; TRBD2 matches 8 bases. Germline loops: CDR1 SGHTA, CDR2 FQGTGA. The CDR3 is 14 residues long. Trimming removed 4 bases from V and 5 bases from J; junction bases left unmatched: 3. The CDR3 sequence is CASSSTGGTGELFF. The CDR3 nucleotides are TGTGCCAGCAGCTCGACGGGAGGGACCGGGGAGCTGTTTTTT. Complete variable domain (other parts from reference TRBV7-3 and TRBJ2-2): GAGVSQTPSNKVTEKGKYVELRCDPISGHTALYWYRQSLGQGPEFLIYFQGTGAADDSGLPNDRFFAVRPEGSVSTLKIQRTERGDSAVYLCASSSTGGTGELFFGEGSRLTVL.